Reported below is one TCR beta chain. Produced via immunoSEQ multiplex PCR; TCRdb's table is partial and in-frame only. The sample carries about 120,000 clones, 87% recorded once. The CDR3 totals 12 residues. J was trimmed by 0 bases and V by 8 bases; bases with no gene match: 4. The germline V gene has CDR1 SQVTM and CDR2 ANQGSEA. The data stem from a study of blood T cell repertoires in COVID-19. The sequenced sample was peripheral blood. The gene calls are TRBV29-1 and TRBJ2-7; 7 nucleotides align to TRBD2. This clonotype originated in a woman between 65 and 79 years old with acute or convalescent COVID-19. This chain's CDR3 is CSISGGSYEQYF. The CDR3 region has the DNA TGCAGCATCTCGGGGGGCTCCTACGAGCAGTACTTC.